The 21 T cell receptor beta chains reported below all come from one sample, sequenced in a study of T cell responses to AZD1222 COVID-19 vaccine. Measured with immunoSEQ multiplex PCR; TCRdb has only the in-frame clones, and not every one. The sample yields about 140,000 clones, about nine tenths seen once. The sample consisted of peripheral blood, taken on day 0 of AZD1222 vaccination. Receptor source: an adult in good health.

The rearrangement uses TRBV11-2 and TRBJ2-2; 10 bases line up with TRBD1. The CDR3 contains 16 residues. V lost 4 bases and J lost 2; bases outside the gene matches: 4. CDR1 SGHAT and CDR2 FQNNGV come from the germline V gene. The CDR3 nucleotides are TGTGCCAGCAGCTGGGGGACAGGGGTAAACACCGGGGAGCTGTTTTTT. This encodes CASSWGTGVNTGELFF.

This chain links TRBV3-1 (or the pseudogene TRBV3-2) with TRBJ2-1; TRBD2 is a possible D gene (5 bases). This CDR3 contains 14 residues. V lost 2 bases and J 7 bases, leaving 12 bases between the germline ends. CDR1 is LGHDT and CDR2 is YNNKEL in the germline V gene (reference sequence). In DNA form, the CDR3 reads TGTGCCAGCAGCCAAACCTACACGGGGAATGAGCAGTTCTTC. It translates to CASSQTYTGNEQFF.

The CDR3 loop reads CASSWGSTNEKLFF. CDR3 in DNA: TGTGCCAGCAGCTGGGGGAGTACTAATGAAAAACTGTTTTTT. The rearrangement joins TRBV5-4 to TRBJ1-4, with D perhaps matching TRBD1 (5 bases). The germline V gene encodes CDR1 SGHNT and CDR2 YYREEE (reference sequence). The CDR3 covers 14 residues. The germline V and J ends were trimmed by 3 bases and 2 bases, with 8 bases remaining between them.

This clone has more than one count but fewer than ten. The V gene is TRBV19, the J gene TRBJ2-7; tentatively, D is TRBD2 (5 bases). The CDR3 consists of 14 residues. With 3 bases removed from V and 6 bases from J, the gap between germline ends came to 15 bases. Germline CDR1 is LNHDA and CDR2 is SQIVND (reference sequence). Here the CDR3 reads CASSITWETIEQYF. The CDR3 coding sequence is TGTGCCAGTAGTATTACGTGGGAGACAATCGAGCAGTACTTC.

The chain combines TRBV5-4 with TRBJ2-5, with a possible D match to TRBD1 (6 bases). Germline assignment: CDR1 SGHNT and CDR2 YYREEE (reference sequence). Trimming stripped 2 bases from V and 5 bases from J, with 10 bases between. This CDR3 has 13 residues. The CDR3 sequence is CASSFAGAETQYF. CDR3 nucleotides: TGTGCCAGCAGCTTTGCAGGGGCCGAGACCCAGTACTTC.

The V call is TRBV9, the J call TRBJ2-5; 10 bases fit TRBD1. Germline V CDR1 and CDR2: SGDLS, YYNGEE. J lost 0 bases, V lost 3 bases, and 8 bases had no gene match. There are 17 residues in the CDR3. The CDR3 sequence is CASSAGGTGVYQETQYF. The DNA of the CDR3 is TGTGCCAGCAGCGCCGGAGGGACAGGGGTCTACCAAGAGACCCAGTACTTC.

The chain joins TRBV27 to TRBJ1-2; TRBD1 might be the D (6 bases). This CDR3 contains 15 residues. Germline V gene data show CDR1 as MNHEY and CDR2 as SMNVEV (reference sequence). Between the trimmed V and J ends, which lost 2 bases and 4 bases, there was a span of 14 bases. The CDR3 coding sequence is TGTGCCAGCAGTTTAAGAACCAGGGGTGGCTATGGCTACACCTTC. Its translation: CASSLRTRGGYGYTF.

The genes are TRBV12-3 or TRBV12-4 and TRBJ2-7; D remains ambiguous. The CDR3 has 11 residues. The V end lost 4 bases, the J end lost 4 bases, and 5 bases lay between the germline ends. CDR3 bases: TGTGCCAGCAGTTCAAGTTACGAGCAGTACTTC. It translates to CASSSSYEQYF.

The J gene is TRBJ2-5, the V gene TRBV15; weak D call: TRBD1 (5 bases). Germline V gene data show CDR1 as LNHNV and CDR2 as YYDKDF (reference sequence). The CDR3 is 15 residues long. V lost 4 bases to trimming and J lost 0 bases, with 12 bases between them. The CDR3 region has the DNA TGTGCCACCAGCACAGACCAGGGAAACCAAGAGACCCAGTACTTC. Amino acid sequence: CATSTDQGNQETQYF.

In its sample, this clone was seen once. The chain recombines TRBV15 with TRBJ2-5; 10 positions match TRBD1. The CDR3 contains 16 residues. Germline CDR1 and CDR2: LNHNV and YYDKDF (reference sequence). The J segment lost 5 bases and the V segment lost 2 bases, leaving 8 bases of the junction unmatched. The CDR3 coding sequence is TGTGCCACCAGCAGAACTCGACAGGGGGCCCAGGAGACCCAGTACTTC. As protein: CATSRTRQGAQETQYF. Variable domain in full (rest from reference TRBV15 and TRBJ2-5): DAMVIQNPRYQVTQFGKPVTLSCSQTLNHNVMYWYQQKSSQAPKLLFHYYDKDFNNEADTPDNFQSRRPNTSFCFLDIRSPGLGDTAMYLCATSRTRQGAQETQYFGPGTRLLVL.

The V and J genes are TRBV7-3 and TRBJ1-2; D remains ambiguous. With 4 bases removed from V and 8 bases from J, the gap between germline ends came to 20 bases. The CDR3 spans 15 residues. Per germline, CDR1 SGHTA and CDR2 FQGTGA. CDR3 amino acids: CASSSYPGPTGGYTF. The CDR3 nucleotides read TGTGCCAGCAGCTCGTACCCTGGCCCCACGGGCGGCTACACCTTC.

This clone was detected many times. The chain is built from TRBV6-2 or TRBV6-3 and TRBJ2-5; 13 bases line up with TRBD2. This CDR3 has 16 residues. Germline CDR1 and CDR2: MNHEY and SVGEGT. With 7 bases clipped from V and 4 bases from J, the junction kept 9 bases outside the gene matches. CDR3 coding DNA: TGTGCCAGCACCCCTAGGACTAGCGGGAGAGGAGAGACCCAGTACTTC. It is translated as CASTPRTSGRGETQYF.

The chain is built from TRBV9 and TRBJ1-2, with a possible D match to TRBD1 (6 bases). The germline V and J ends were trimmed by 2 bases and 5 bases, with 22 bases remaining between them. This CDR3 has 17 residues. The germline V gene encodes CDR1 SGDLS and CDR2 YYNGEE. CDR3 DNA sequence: TGTGCCAGCAGCGTGACCTTGACAGGCTTCCTCGGGTATGGCTACACCTTC. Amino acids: CASSVTLTGFLGYGYTF.

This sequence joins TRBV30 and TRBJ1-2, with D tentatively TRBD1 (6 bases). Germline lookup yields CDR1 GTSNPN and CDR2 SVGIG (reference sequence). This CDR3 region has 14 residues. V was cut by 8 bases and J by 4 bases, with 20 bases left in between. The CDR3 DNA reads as TGTGCCATAACAGGGTTGGTGTTCGGCTATGGCTACACCTTC. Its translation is CAITGLVFGYGYTF.

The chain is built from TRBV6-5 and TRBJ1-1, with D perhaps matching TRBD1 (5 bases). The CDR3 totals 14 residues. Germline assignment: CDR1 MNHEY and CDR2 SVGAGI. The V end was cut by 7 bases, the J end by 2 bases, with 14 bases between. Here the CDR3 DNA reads TGTGCCAGCAATACGGGACGGCGAAACACTGAAGCTTTCTTT. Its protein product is CASNTGRRNTEAFF.

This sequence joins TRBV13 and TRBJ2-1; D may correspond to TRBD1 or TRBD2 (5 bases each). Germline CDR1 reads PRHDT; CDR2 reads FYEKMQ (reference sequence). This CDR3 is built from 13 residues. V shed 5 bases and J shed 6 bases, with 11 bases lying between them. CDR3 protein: CASSVGTFNEQFF. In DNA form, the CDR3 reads TGTGCCAGCAGCGTTGGGACGTTCAATGAGCAGTTCTTC.

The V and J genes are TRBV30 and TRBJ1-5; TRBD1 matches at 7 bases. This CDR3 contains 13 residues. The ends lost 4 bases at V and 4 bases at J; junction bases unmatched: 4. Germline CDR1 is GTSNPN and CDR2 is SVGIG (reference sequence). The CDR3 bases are TGTGCCTGGACCCCAGGGGGAAATCAGCCCCAGCATTTT. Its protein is CAWTPGGNQPQHF.

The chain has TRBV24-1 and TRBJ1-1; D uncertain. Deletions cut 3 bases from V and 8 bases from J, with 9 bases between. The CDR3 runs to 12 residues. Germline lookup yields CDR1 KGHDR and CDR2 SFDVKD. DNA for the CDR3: TGTGCCACCAGTGATCAAGTGGGGGAAGCTTTCTTT. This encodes CATSDQVGEAFF.

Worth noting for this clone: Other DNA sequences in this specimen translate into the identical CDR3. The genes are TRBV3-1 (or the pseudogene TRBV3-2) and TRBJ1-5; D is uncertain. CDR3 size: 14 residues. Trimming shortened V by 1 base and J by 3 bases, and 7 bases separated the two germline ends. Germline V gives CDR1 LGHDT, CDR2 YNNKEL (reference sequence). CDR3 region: CASSQGRSNQPQHF. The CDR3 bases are TGTGCCAGCAGCCAAGGCAGGTCCAATCAGCCCCAGCATTTT.

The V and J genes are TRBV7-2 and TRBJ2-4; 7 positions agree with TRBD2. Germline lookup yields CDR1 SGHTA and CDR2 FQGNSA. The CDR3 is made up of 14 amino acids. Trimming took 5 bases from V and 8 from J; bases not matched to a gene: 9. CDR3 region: CASSDRTGGDIQYF. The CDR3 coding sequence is TGTGCCAGCAGCGATCGGACGGGGGGAGACATTCAGTACTTC. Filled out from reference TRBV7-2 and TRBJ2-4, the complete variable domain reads GAGVSQSPSNKVTEKGKDVELRCDPISGHTALYWYRQSLGQGLEFLIYFQGNSAPDKSGLPSDRFSAERTGGSVSTLTIQRTQQEDSAVYLCASSDRTGGDIQYFGAGTRLSVL.

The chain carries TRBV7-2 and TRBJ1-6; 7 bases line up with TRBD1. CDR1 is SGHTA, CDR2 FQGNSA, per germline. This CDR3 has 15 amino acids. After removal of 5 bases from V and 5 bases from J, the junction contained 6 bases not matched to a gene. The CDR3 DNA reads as TGTGCCAGCAGCCCGGCCGGGACAGATAATTCACCCCTCCACTTT. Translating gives CASSPAGTDNSPLHF.